This paragraph covers one T cell receptor beta chain sequence. Its cognate antigen is unknown. Healthy Caucasians were all of the donors. The data are from a study of identical twins. Study-level results: Cross-sectional statistics underpinned the conclusions; the same donors were not followed.

The CDR3 length is 15 residues. Trimming left V 8 bases short and J 2 bases short, with 15 bases between. A single record per CDR3 protein comes from TCRdb applying MiXCR to the 5' RACE reads. The sample contains 350,000 to 400,000 distinct CDR3 sequences, approximately 8.8% of which appear only once. The chain employs TRBV12-3 or TRBV12-4 and TRBJ2-2; D is uncertain. Sequences were obtained from naive T cells sorted from blood. This TCR was recovered from a woman aged 45-65 years in good health. CDR3 sequence (DNA): TGTGCCAGCTTGTCGACCCGATTAAACACCGGGGAGCTGTTTTTT. As protein: CASLSTRLNTGELFF.